The 15 T cell receptor beta chains listed next were all sequenced from one sample in a study of cytomegalovirus exposure and HLA in healthy donors. The PCR employed 60 Vbeta primers together with 13 Jbeta primers. Produced via immunoSEQ multiplex PCR; TCRdb's table is partial and in-frame only. The repertoire holds 200,000 to 250,000 clones, with 82% as singletons. The sample consisted of PBMCs. Every receptor here comes from a middle-aged woman in good health and CMV-seropositive.

This clone was counted only a few times. The V and J genes are TRBV6-6 and TRBJ1-3; D not certain. The CDR3 totals 15 residues. V lost 6 bases and J lost 3, with 15 bases in between. CDR1 is MNHNY, CDR2 SVGAGI, per germline (reference sequence). The CDR3 loop is CASSLPRRIGNTIYF. CDR3 nucleotide sequence: TGTGCCAGCAGCCTTCCTAGGCGGATTGGAAACACCATATATTTT.

This clone was seen more than once but under ten times. The chain recombines TRBV2 with TRBJ1-4; 7 bases are shared with TRBD1. V dropped 4 bases and J dropped 0; count of bases not matched to a gene: 5. The germline gives CDR1 SNHLY, CDR2 FYNNEI. CDR3 size: 16 residues. CDR3 sequence: CASSGQGGATNEKLFF. The CDR3 DNA is TGTGCCAGCAGTGGACAGGGAGGTGCAACTAATGAAAAACTGTTTTTT.

This clone has only a few counts. The genes are TRBV7-2 and TRBJ1-1; no firm D call. V was cut by 4 bases and J by 1 base, with 10 bases left in between. CDR1 and CDR2 from the germline V gene are SGHTA and FQGNSA. This CDR3 is 14 amino acids long. CDR3 residues: CASSSRHANTEAFF. In nucleotides, the CDR3 is TGTGCCAGCAGCTCTAGGCACGCGAACACTGAAGCTTTCTTT.

There are a few counts of this clone. The chain has TRBV5-1 and TRBJ1-4; 8 nucleotides agree with TRBD1. The CDR3 spans 15 residues. Germline values: CDR1 SGHRS, CDR2 YFSETQ. Trimming took 4 bases from V and 6 from J; bases not matched to a gene: 8. DNA for the CDR3: TGCGCCAGCAGCCCGGACAGGGCACGAGATGAAAAACTGTTTTTT. Residues: CASSPDRARDEKLFF.

V is TRBV4-3 and J is TRBJ1-1; D call uncertain. The germline gives CDR1 LGHNA, CDR2 YSLEER. CDR3 length: 15 amino acids. The V end lost 1 base, the J end lost 3 bases, and 12 bases lay between the germline ends. The CDR3 is CASSQAAGWYTEAFF. Written as DNA, the CDR3 is TGCGCCAGCAGCCAAGCCGCAGGATGGTACACTGAAGCTTTCTTT.

The chain carries TRBV19 and TRBJ1-1; TRBD1 aligns across 7 bases. This CDR3 comprises 13 residues. Germline trimming cut 5 bases from V and 8 bases from J; bases unmatched to any gene: 8. Germline values: CDR1 LNHDA, CDR2 SQIVND (reference sequence). Written as DNA, the CDR3 is TGTGCCAGTAGTTCCGGAGGACAGGTCGAAGCTTTCTTT. It translates to CASSSGGQVEAFF.

The chain links TRBV6-5 to TRBJ1-1, with no clear D. Germline CDR1 reads MNHEY; CDR2 reads SVGAGI. V lost 2 bases and J 1 base, leaving 8 bases between the germline ends. This CDR3 has 14 amino acids. This CDR3 is CASSYRRANTEAFF. In DNA, the CDR3 is TGTGCCAGCAGTTACCGGAGGGCGAACACTGAAGCTTTCTTT.

The genes are TRBV9 and TRBJ1-1; no clear D. Germline CDR1 SGDLS, CDR2 YYNGEE. This CDR3 has 15 residues. The V end was cut by 4 bases, the J end by 2 bases, with 15 bases between. The CDR3 loop reads CASSLIQRGNTEAFF. CDR3 coding DNA: TGTGCCAGCAGCTTAATTCAACGGGGTAACACTGAAGCTTTCTTT.

This clone was detected only once. The chain uses TRBV19 and TRBJ1-5; 12 nucleotides align to TRBD1. Per the germline V gene, CDR1 is LNHDA and CDR2 is SQIVND (reference sequence). The junction had 17 bases not matched to a gene; V was cut back by 6 bases and J by 11 bases. The CDR3 runs to 17 residues. CDR3: CASSGTGGTLAGVTQHF. DNA for the CDR3: TGTGCCAGTAGCGGGACAGGGGGCACTTTAGCGGGAGTAACCCAGCATTTT.

The V and J genes are TRBV7-9 and TRBJ1-2; tentatively, D is TRBD1 (6 bases). The V gene's germline CDR1 is SEHNR and CDR2 FQNEAQ (reference sequence). CDR3 size: 15 residues. Trimming took off 5 bases at V and 4 bases at J, with 17 bases between the two ends. The CDR3 nucleotides are TGTGCCAGCAGCCCCACCCCCGACAGGATCTATGGCTACACCTTC. Protein sequence: CASSPTPDRIYGYTF.

CDR3 in DNA: TGTGCCAGCAACAGTCCGGGGATCGGTAATTCACCCCTCCACTTT. It codes for CASNSPGIGNSPLHF. V and J are TRBV5-6 and TRBJ1-6; D unclear. The germline V gene has CDR1 SGHDT and CDR2 YYEEEE. CDR3 size: 15 residues. Trimming took 6 bases from V and 6 from J, leaving 16 bases between them.

The chain combines TRBV19 with TRBJ2-5; tentative D call: TRBD2 (6 bases). V was shortened by 5 bases and J by 4 bases, with 11 bases between the two germline ends. The CDR3 contains 13 residues. Germline assignment: CDR1 LNHDA and CDR2 SQIVND (reference sequence). The CDR3 protein is CASSSRGAETQYF. The CDR3 DNA reads as TGTGCCAGTAGTTCACGCGGGGCAGAGACCCAGTACTTC. The whole variable domain, filled in from reference TRBV19 and TRBJ2-5, reads DGGITQSPKYLFRKEGQNVTLSCEQNLNHDAMYWYRQDPGQGLRLIYYSQIVNDFQKGDIAEGYSVSREKKESFPLTVTSAQKNPTAFYLCASSSRGAETQYFGPGTRLLVL.

This clone was seen only a few times. The V gene is TRBV6-5, the J gene TRBJ2-3; 7 bases map to TRBD1. Germline assignment: CDR1 MNHEY and CDR2 SVGAGI. The CDR3 extends over 15 amino acids. V was clipped by 6 bases and J by 2 bases; unmatched bases: 8. DNA of the CDR3: TGTGCCAGCAGCTCCGGGACAGCCAACACAGATACGCAGTATTTT. Translation gives CASSSGTANTDTQYF.

In the case of this clone: The same CDR3 arises from other DNA sequences in this sample as well. The rearrangement uses TRBV7-2 and TRBJ2-3; 13 nucleotides match TRBD2. CDR1 is SGHTA and CDR2 is FQGNSA in the germline V gene. The CDR3 is made up of 16 amino acids. Unmatched junction bases numbered 1, after V lost 1 base and J lost 3 bases. CDR3 sequence (DNA): TGTGCCAGCAGCTTAGGACTAGCGGGGGGAACAGATACGCAGTATTTT. Its protein is CASSLGLAGGTDTQYF.

This rearrangement joins TRBV27 to TRBJ2-7; TRBD2 might be the D (5 bases). Trimming cost V 5 bases and J 7 bases, with 15 bases left between them. The CDR3 has 13 residues. Germline V lookup: CDR1 MNHEY, CDR2 SMNVEV (reference sequence). The CDR3 here is CASSLEGRGEQYF. In nucleotides, the CDR3 is TGTGCCAGCAGTCTCGAGGGTCGCGGGGAGCAGTACTTC.